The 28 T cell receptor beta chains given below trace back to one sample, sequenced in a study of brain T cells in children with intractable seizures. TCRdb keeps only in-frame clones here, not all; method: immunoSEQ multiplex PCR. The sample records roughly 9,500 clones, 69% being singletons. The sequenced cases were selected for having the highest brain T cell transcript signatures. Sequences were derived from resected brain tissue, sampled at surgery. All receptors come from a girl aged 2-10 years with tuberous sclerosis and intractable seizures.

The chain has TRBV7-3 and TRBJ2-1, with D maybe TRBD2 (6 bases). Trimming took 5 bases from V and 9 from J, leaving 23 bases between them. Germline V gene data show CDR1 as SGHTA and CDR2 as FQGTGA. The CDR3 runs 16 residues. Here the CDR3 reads CASSQKPGLRRGEQFF. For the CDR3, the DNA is TGTGCCAGCAGCCAAAAACCGGGACTCCGTCGGGGTGAGCAGTTCTTC. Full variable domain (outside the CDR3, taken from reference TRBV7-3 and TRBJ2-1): GAGVSQTPSNKVTEKGKYVELRCDPISGHTALYWYRQSLGQGPEFLIYFQGTGAADDSGLPNDRFFAVRPEGSVSTLKIQRTERGDSAVYLCASSQKPGLRRGEQFFGPGTRLTVL.

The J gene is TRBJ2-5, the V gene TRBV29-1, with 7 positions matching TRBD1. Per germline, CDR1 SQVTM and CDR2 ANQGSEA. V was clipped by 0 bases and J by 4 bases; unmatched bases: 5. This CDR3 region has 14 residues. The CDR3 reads CSVEDEGAIETQYF. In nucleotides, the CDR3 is TGCAGCGTTGAAGACGAGGGGGCCATAGAGACCCAGTACTTC.

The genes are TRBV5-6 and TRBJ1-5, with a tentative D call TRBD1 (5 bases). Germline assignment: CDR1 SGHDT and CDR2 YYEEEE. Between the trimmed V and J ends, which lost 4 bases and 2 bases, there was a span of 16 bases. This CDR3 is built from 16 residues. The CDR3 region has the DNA TGTGCCAGCAGCCGATCGGGGGGAGGAGGCAATCAGCCCCAGCATTTT. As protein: CASSRSGGGGNQPQHF.

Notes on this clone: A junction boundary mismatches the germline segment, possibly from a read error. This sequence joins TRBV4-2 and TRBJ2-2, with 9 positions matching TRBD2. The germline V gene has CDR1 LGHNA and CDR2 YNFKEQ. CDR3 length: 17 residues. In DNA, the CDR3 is TGTGCCAGCAGCCAGTCCGGGGCGGGGGGGCCCACCTGGGAGCTGTTTTTT. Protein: CASSQSGAGGPTWELFF.

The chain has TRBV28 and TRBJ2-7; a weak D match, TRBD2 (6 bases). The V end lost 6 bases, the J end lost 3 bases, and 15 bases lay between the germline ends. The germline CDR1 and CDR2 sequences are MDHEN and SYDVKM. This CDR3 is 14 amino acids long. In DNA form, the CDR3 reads TGTGCCAGCAGACAGTTGGAGGGCCTCTACGAGCAGTACTTC. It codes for CASRQLEGLYEQYF.

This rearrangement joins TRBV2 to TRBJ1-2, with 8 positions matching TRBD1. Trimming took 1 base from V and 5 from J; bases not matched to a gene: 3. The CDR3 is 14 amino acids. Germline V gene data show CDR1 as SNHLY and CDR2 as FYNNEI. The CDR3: CASSEGDRRYGYTF. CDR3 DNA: TGTGCCAGCAGTGAAGGGGACAGGAGGTATGGCTACACCTTC.

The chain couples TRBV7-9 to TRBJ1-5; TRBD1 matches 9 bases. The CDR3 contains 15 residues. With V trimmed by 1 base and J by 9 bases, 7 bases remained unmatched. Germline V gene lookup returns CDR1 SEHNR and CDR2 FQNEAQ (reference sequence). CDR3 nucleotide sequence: TGTGCCAGCAGCTTAGGGGACAGGGACCTCGGGCCCCAGCATTTT. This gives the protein CASSLGDRDLGPQHF.

The CDR3 region has the DNA TGTGCCAGCAGCCGGGACAGGTACTATGGCTACACCTTC. The encoded protein is CASSRDRYYGYTF. The chain links TRBV7-9 to TRBJ1-2; 8 nucleotides agree with TRBD1. Germline CDR1 reads SEHNR; CDR2 reads FQNEAQ (reference sequence). The CDR3 is made up of 13 amino acids. After removal of 5 bases from V and 3 bases from J, the junction contained 2 bases not matched to a gene.

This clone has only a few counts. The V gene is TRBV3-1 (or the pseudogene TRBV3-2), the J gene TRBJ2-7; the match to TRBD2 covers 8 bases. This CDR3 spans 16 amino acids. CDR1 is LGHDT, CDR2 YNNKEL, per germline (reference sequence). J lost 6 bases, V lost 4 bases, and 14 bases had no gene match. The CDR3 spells CASSPPLGLGPAEQYF. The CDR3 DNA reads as TGTGCCAGCAGCCCCCCTTTGGGACTAGGCCCCGCCGAGCAGTACTTC.

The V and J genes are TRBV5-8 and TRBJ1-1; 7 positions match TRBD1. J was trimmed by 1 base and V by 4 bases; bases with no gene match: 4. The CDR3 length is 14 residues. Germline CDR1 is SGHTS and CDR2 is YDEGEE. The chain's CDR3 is CASSRGRWNTEAFF. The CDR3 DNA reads TGTGCCAGCAGCAGGGGGCGCTGGAACACTGAAGCTTTCTTT.

The CDR3 sequence: CASSSGQTGELYGYTF. CDR3 sequence (DNA): TGTGCCAGCAGCTCCGGCCAGACAGGGGAACTCTATGGCTACACCTTC. The V call is TRBV5-4, the J call TRBJ1-2, with 8 positions matching TRBD1. The CDR3 totals 16 residues. V dropped 3 bases and J dropped 4; count of bases not matched to a gene: 11. CDR1 is SGHNT, CDR2 YYREEE, per germline (reference sequence).

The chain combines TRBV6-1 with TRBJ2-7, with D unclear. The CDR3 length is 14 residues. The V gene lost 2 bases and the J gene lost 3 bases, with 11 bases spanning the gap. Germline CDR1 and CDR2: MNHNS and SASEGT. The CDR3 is CASSERRNFYEQYV. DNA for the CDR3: TGTGCCAGCAGTGAAAGGAGAAATTTCTACGAGCAGTACGTC.

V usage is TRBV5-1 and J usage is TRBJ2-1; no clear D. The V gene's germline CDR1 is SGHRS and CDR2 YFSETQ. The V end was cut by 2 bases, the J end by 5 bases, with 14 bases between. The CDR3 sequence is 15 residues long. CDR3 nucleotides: TGCGCCAGCAGCTTATTCCCGTTAGGCAACAATGAGCAGTTCTTC. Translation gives CASSLFPLGNNEQFF.

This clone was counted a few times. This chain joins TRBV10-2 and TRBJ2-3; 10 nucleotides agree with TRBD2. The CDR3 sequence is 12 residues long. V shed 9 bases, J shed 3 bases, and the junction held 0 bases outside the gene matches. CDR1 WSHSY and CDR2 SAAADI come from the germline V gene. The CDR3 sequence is CASSGGTDTQYF. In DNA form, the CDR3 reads TGCGCCAGTAGCGGGGGGACAGATACGCAGTATTTT.

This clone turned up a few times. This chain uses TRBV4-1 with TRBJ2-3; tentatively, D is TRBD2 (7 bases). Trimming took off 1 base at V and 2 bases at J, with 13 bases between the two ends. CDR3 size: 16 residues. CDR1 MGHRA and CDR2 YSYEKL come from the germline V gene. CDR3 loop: CASSQVGGGLTDTQYF. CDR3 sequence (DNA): TGCGCCAGCAGCCAAGTAGGGGGGGGCCTCACAGATACGCAGTATTTT.

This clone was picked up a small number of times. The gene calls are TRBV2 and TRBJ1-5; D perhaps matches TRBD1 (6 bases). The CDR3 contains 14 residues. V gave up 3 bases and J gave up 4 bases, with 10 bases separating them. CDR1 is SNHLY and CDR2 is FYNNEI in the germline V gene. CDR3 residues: CASSELGGNQPQHF. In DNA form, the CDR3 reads TGTGCCAGCAGTGAGCTAGGGGGGAATCAGCCCCAGCATTTT.

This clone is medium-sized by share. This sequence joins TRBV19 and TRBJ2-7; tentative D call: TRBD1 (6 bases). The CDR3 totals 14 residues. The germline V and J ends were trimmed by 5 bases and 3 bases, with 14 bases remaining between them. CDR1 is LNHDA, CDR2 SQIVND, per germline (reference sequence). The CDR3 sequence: CASSVKQGNYEQYF. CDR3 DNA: TGTGCCAGTAGTGTGAAACAGGGTAACTACGAGCAGTACTTC. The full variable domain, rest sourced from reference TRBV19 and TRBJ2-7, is DGGITQSPKYLFRKEGQNVTLSCEQNLNHDAMYWYRQDPGQGLRLIYYSQIVNDFQKGDIAEGYSVSREKKESFPLTVTSAQKNPTAFYLCASSVKQGNYEQYFGPGTRLTVT.

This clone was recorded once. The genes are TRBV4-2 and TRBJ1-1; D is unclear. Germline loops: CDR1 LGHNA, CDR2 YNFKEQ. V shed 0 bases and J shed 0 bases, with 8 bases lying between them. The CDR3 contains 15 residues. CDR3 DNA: TGTGCCAGCAGCCAAGACCGGACCATGAACACTGAAGCTTTCTTT. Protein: CASSQDRTMNTEAFF.

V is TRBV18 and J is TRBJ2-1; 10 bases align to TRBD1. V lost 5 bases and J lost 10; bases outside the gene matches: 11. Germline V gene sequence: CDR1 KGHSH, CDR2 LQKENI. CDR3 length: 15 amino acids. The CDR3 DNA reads TGTGCCAGCTCAACGGACAGGGGGGGAACATGGGAGCAGTTCTTC. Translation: CASSTDRGGTWEQFF.

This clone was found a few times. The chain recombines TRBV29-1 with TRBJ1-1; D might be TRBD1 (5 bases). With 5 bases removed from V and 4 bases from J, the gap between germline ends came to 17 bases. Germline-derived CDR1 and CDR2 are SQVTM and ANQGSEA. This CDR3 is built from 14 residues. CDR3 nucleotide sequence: TGCAGCGTTTATTGGGTAGGGGTGAGCACTGAAGCTTTCTTT. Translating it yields CSVYWVGVSTEAFF.

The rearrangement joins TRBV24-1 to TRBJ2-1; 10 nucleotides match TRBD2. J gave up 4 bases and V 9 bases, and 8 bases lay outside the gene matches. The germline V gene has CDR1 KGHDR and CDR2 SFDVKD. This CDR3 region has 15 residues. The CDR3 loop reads CATPWGTSDYNEQFF. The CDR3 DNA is TGTGCCACCCCCTGGGGGACTAGCGATTACAATGAGCAGTTCTTC.

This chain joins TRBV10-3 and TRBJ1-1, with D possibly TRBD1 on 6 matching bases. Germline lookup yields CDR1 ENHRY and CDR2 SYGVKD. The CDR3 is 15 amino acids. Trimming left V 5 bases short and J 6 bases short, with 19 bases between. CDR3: CAISSQGLASAEAFF. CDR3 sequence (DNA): TGTGCCATCAGTTCACAGGGCCTCGCAAGCGCTGAAGCTTTCTTT.

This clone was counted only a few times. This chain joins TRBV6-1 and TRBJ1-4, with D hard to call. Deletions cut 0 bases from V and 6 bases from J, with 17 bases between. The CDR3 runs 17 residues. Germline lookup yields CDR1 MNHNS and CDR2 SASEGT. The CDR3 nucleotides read TGTGCCAGCAGTGAAGCGTATCAGTCTCCCCTCGATGAAAAACTGTTTTTT. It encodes CASSEAYQSPLDEKLFF.

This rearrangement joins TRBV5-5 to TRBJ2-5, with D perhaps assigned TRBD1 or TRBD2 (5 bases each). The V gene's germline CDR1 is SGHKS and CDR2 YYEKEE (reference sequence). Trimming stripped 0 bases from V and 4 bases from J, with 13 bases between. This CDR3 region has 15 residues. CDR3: CASSLGRPGGETQYF. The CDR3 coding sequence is TGTGCCAGCAGCTTGGGGCGGCCTGGGGGAGAGACCCAGTACTTC.

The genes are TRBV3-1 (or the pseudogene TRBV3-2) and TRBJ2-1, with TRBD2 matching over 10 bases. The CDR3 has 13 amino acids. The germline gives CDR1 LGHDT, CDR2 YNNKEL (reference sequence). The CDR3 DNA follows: TGTTCCACATCTAGCGGGGGTTTAAATGAGCAGTTCTTC. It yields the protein CSTSSGGLNEQFF.

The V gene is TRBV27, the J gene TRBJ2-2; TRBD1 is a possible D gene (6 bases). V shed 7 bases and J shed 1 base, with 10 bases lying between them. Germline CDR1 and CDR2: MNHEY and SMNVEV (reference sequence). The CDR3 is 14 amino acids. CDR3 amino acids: CASTPDRNTGELFF. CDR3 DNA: TGTGCCAGCACCCCGGACAGGAACACCGGGGAGCTGTTTTTT.

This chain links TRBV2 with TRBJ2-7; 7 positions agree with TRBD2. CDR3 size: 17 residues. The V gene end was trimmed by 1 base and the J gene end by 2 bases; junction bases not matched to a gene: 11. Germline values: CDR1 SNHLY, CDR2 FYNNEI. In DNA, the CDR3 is TGTGCCAGCAGTGAAGGCGGGGGATCCTCACCAGCCTACGAGCAGTACGTC. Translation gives CASSEGGGSSPAYEQYV.

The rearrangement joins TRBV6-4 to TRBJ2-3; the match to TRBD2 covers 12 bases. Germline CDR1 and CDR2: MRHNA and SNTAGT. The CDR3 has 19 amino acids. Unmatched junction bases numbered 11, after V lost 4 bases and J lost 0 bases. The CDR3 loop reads CASSALAGGRFASTDTQYF. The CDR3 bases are TGTGCCAGCAGTGCACTAGCGGGGGGCCGATTTGCTAGCACAGATACGCAGTATTTT.